The clone carrying this T cell receptor beta chain was recorded a few times. Its antigen is unidentified. V trimming: 3 bases; J trimming: 1 base; junction bases outside the gene matches: 7. Per germline, CDR1 SGHAT and CDR2 FQDESV (reference sequence). The length of the CDR3 is 18 residues. The data belong to a study of CD8 T cells in ankylosing spondylitis. General study results and limits: Reportedly, significant enrichment of disease-linked clones occurred in matched ankylosing spondylitis synovial fluid. Earlier literature documents some of the motif variants in reactive arthritis synovial fluid and blood. What seemed typical of ankylosing spondylitis blood was a TCR beta motif built from eight highly homologous variants. CD8+ by phenotype, disease-linked clones were relatively rare in peripheral blood.

Quantitative 5'-RACE with molecular barcodes was used to make the TCR beta libraries. TCRdb redid the calling of the 5' RACE reads with MiXCR, one entry per CDR3 protein. Of 100,000 to 150,000 distinct CDR3 sequences detected, roughly 17% appear once; the ten largest clones hold 25% to 40%. The material sequenced was blood, either unsorted or a sorted T cell fraction (not recorded which). The source of this sequence is a male donor with ankylosing spondylitis. The V call is TRBV11-1, the J call TRBJ2-1; 12 bases align to TRBD2. The CDR3 nucleotides are TGTGCCAGCAGCTTTTTTTGGCTAGCGGGAGGGTCCTACAATGAGCAGTTCTTC. Translating gives CASSFFWLAGGSYNEQFF.